Reported below is one T cell receptor beta chain. These data come from a study of blood T cell repertoires in COVID-19. The wider study: The United States, Italy and Spain supplied acute and convalescent COVID-19 samples. PBMCs, B-cell-depleted T cells, or T cells were the source of the cDNA or gDNA that made up the material.

Recruited during active infection, patients (from Seattle) were subsequently followed longitudinally. This CDR3 contains 15 residues. Germline V gene lookup returns CDR1 LGHNA and CDR2 YNFKEQ. The J segment lost 6 bases and the V segment lost 4 bases, leaving 4 bases of the junction unmatched. In the source study's methods: How many nucleated cells were present was estimated from reference gene primer amplification. Sequencing used immunoSEQ multiplex PCR; TCRdb keeps in-frame clones, though not all of them. From that table come the V and J calls and clone size; the DNA was used to work out D and trimming. The sample contains over 150,000 clones, 75% to 90% of which appear only once.

The gene calls are TRBV4-2 and TRBJ2-1; TRBD2 aligns across 12 bases. This sequence was found in a woman between 40 and 55 years old with COVID-19, enrolled during active disease. The sample was peripheral blood. The CDR3: CASSPSGGASNEQFF. CDR3 DNA: TGTGCCAGCAGCCCTAGCGGGGGGGCCTCCAATGAGCAGTTCTTC.